These T cell receptor beta chains were read from a single sample in a study of vaccination effects on CD4 cells after COVID-19. This table comes from immunoSEQ multiplex PCR, and its TCRdb copy is limited to in-frame clones, with some not included. The sample holds under 40,000 clones, 55% to 75% seen once. Antigens for these TCRs are unknown. The sample here was CD4+ T cells from PBMCs cultured with HCoV-229E spike peptides, taken after COVID-19 vaccination. The receptors stem from a human donor who received a COVID-19 vaccine. The CDR3 runs from the conserved cysteine through the conserved F or W. D genes are given only for firm matches. Expanded clones get a size class; other rows say once, few or many, or leave the size out.

cdr3_nt: TGTGCCAGCAGTGAAAGCAGCTACTATAGCAATCAGCCCCAGCATTTT
cdr3_aa: CASSESSYYSNQPQHF
clone_size: -
cdr3_length: 16
v_call: TRBV2
j_call: TRBJ1-5
d_call: -

cdr3_nt: TGTGCCAGCAGCGTGGGACAGGGGAATGAGCAGTTCTTC
cdr3_aa: CASSVGQGNEQFF
clone_size: -
cdr3_length: 13
v_call: TRBV5-4
j_call: TRBJ2-1
d_call: TRBD1

cdr3_nt: TGTGCCAGCAGCGTAGGAGAAGACAGCACTGAAGCTTTCTTT
cdr3_aa: CASSVGEDSTEAFF
clone_size: -
cdr3_length: 14
v_call: TRBV9
j_call: TRBJ1-1
d_call: -

cdr3_nt: TGTGCCAGCAGTTCACGACAGGGTCGCTACGAGCAGTACTTC
cdr3_aa: CASSSRQGRYEQYF
clone_size: -
cdr3_length: 14
v_call: TRBV6-5
j_call: TRBJ2-7
d_call: TRBD1

cdr3_nt: TGTGCCAGCAGTCCCGGCGGTAGTACAGATACGCAGTATTTT
cdr3_aa: CASSPGGSTDTQYF
clone_size: -
cdr3_length: 14
v_call: TRBV25-1
j_call: TRBJ2-3
d_call: -

cdr3_nt: TGTGCCATCAAAACTGGGACCGGGGAGCTGTTTTTT
cdr3_aa: CAIKTGTGELFF
clone_size: few
cdr3_length: 12
v_call: TRBV10-3
j_call: TRBJ2-2
d_call: -

cdr3_nt: TGTGCCAGCAGCCCTCCATTAGCGGGTGGGGGCCGCGGGAAGCAGTTCTTC
cdr3_aa: CASSPPLAGGGRGKQFF
clone_size: once
cdr3_length: 17
v_call: TRBV27
j_call: TRBJ2-1
d_call: -

cdr3_nt: TGTGCCAGCAGCTACGGACGGCAGAACACTGAAGCTTTCTTT
cdr3_aa: CASSYGRQNTEAFF
clone_size: -
cdr3_length: 14
v_call: TRBV2
j_call: TRBJ1-1
d_call: -

cdr3_nt: TGCGCCAGCAGCTTATCCGGGACAGAGGAGAACATTCAGTACTTC
cdr3_aa: CASSLSGTEENIQYF
clone_size: -
cdr3_length: 15
v_call: TRBV5-1
j_call: TRBJ2-4
d_call: TRBD1

cdr3_nt: TGTGCCAGCAACTTGGGGTCCCTCGAGCAGTACTTC
cdr3_aa: CASNLGSLEQYF
clone_size: -
cdr3_length: 12
v_call: TRBV12-3/TRBV12-4
j_call: TRBJ2-7
d_call: -

cdr3_nt: TGTGCCAGCAGTTACAGGGGGTTGGATGGCTACACCTTC
cdr3_aa: CASSYRGLDGYTF
clone_size: -
cdr3_length: 13
v_call: TRBV2
j_call: TRBJ1-2
d_call: TRBD1

cdr3_nt: TGTGCCAGCAGCCAAGAGTTGGGTTCCACCTACGAGCAGTACTTC
cdr3_aa: CASSQELGSTYEQYF
clone_size: -
cdr3_length: 15
v_call: TRBV3-1/TRBV3-2
j_call: TRBJ2-7
d_call: -

cdr3_nt: TGTGCCAGCACGGACAGGGGAACTGAAGCTTTCTTT
cdr3_aa: CASTDRGTEAFF
clone_size: -
cdr3_length: 12
v_call: TRBV28
j_call: TRBJ1-1
d_call: TRBD1

cdr3_nt: TGTGCCAGCAGCCCACCCGGACAGGGGGGTGAAAAACTGTTTTTT
cdr3_aa: CASSPPGQGGEKLFF
clone_size: -
cdr3_length: 15
v_call: TRBV28
j_call: TRBJ1-4
d_call: TRBD1

cdr3_nt: TGCGCCAGCACCAGGGACAGGGGCACAGATACGCAGTATTTT
cdr3_aa: CASTRDRGTDTQYF
clone_size: -
cdr3_length: 14
v_call: TRBV10-1
j_call: TRBJ2-3
d_call: TRBD1

cdr3_nt: TGTGCCAGCAGCTTAGTCGGCGGCGAGGGTGCAGCTTTCTTT
cdr3_aa: CASSLVGGEGAAFF
clone_size: -
cdr3_length: 14
v_call: TRBV7-9
j_call: TRBJ1-1
d_call: -

cdr3_nt: TGTGCCAGCAGCCTCCGGGAGGGCGACACTGAAGCTTTCTTT
cdr3_aa: CASSLREGDTEAFF
clone_size: few
cdr3_length: 14
v_call: TRBV11-3
j_call: TRBJ1-1
d_call: -

cdr3_nt: TGTGCCAGCAGCTTAGTCGGTCGGGATACGCAGTATTTT
cdr3_aa: CASSLVGRDTQYF
clone_size: -
cdr3_length: 13
v_call: TRBV7-2
j_call: TRBJ2-3
d_call: -

cdr3_nt: TGTGCCAGCAGTGCCACCAGGTCCTACAATGAGCAGTTCTTC
cdr3_aa: CASSATRSYNEQFF
clone_size: -
cdr3_length: 14
v_call: TRBV2
j_call: TRBJ2-1
d_call: -

cdr3_nt: TGTGCCAGCAGCTTGGTAGGGGTGGAGACCCAGTACTTC
cdr3_aa: CASSLVGVETQYF
clone_size: once
cdr3_length: 13
v_call: TRBV5-6
j_call: TRBJ2-5
d_call: -

cdr3_nt: TGTGCCAGCAGCCAAGTTTCCAATTCGTTGTGGGGCTATGGCTACACCTTC
cdr3_aa: CASSQVSNSLWGYGYTF
clone_size: -
cdr3_length: 17
v_call: TRBV3-1/TRBV3-2
j_call: TRBJ1-2
d_call: -

cdr3_nt: TGTGCCAGCTCACCAGGGGGCACTGAAGCTTTCTTT
cdr3_aa: CASSPGGTEAFF
clone_size: -
cdr3_length: 12
v_call: TRBV2
j_call: TRBJ1-1
d_call: TRBD1

cdr3_nt: TGTGCCAGCAAATGGACTAGCGGGGGAAAAGAGACCCAGTACTTC
cdr3_aa: CASKWTSGGKETQYF
clone_size: -
cdr3_length: 15
v_call: TRBV6-6
j_call: TRBJ2-5
d_call: TRBD2

cdr3_nt: TGTGCCAGCAGTTTACGTGGGGGCAATGAGCAGTTCTTC
cdr3_aa: CASSLRGGNEQFF
clone_size: -
cdr3_length: 13
v_call: TRBV12-3/TRBV12-4
j_call: TRBJ2-1
d_call: -

cdr3_nt: TGTGCCAGCAGCCAAGAGCGGGTCGAGGCAACCCTCCACTTT
cdr3_aa: CASSQERVEATLHF
clone_size: -
cdr3_length: 14
v_call: TRBV4-2
j_call: TRBJ1-6
d_call: -

cdr3_nt: TGTGCCAGCAGCTTGGAGGGGGGAGGTACTGAAGCTTTCTTT
cdr3_aa: CASSLEGGGTEAFF
clone_size: few
cdr3_length: 14
v_call: TRBV7-9
j_call: TRBJ1-1
d_call: -

cdr3_nt: TGTGCCATCAGACCCCTAGCGGGAGATAATAGTGAGCAGTTCTTC
cdr3_aa: CAIRPLAGDNSEQFF
clone_size: -
cdr3_length: 15
v_call: TRBV10-3
j_call: TRBJ2-1
d_call: TRBD2

cdr3_nt: TGCGCCAGCAGCTTACAGGGAATTCAGAACACTGAAGCTTTCTTT
cdr3_aa: CASSLQGIQNTEAFF
clone_size: -
cdr3_length: 15
v_call: TRBV5-1
j_call: TRBJ1-1
d_call: -

cdr3_nt: TGTGCCAGCAGCGCCATCGACAGAGGCACTGAAGCTTTCTTT
cdr3_aa: CASSAIDRGTEAFF
clone_size: -
cdr3_length: 14
v_call: TRBV5-5
j_call: TRBJ1-1
d_call: -

cdr3_nt: TGTGCCAGCTCCCCCTGGCTAGGGACCGGGGAGCTGTTTTTT
cdr3_aa: CASSPWLGTGELFF
clone_size: -
cdr3_length: 14
v_call: TRBV27
j_call: TRBJ2-2
d_call: -

cdr3_nt: -
cdr3_aa: CASSITTFAGGNKFF
clone_size: -
cdr3_length: 15
v_call: TRBV19
j_call: TRBJ2-1
d_call: -

cdr3_nt: TGTGCCAGCAGTGAACCAGGAGGGAATTCACCCCTCCACTTT
cdr3_aa: CASSEPGGNSPLHF
clone_size: -
cdr3_length: 14
v_call: TRBV2
j_call: TRBJ1-6
d_call: -

cdr3_nt: TGTGCCAGCAGCGCGCATAGCACAGATACGCAGTATTTT
cdr3_aa: CASSAHSTDTQYF
clone_size: -
cdr3_length: 13
v_call: TRBV6-5
j_call: TRBJ2-3
d_call: -

cdr3_nt: TGTGCCAGCAGCCGTCTGTTGGCTGGCTACACCTTC
cdr3_aa: CASSRLLAGYTF
clone_size: -
cdr3_length: 12
v_call: TRBV7-9
j_call: TRBJ1-2
d_call: -

cdr3_nt: TGTGCCAGCAGGTTCAGGGGAAGGGACACCGGGGAGCTGTTTTTT
cdr3_aa: CASRFRGRDTGELFF
clone_size: few
cdr3_length: 15
v_call: TRBV6-5
j_call: TRBJ2-2
d_call: -

cdr3_nt: TGTGCCAGCAGCCCGACCGGGACAGGGATTCATGAGCAGTTCTTC
cdr3_aa: CASSPTGTGIHEQFF
clone_size: -
cdr3_length: 15
v_call: TRBV5-4
j_call: TRBJ2-1
d_call: TRBD1

cdr3_nt: TGTGCCAGCAGCACTCGACAGGGGAGCTCTGGAAACACCATATATTTT
cdr3_aa: CASSTRQGSSGNTIYF
clone_size: -
cdr3_length: 16
v_call: TRBV7-9
j_call: TRBJ1-3
d_call: TRBD1